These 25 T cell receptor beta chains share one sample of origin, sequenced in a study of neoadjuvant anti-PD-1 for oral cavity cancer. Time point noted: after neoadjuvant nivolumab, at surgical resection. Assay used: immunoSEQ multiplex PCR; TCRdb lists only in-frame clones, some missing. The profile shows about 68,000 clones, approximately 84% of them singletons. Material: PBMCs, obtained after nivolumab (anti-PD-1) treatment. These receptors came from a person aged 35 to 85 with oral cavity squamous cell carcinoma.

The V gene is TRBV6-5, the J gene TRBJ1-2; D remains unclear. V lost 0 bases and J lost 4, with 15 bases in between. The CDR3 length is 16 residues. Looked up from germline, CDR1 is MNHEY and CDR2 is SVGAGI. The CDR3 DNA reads TGTGCCAGCAGTTACTCTGGTTCTTACACAATCTATGGCTACACCTTC. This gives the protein CASSYSGSYTIYGYTF.

In DNA, the CDR3 is TGTGCCAGCAGCTTGGGGGACAGGGGTCCCGATGAGCAGTTCTTC. Its protein is CASSLGDRGPDEQFF. The chain uses TRBV7-9 and TRBJ2-1, with 10 nucleotides matching TRBD1. The ends lost 3 bases at V and 8 bases at J; junction bases unmatched: 7. CDR1 is SEHNR, CDR2 FQNEAQ, per germline (reference sequence). This CDR3 is built from 15 residues.

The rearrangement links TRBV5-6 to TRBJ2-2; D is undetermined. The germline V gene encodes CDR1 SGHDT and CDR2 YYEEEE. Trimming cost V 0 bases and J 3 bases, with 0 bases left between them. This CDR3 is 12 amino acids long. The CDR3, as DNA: TGTGCCAGCAGCTTGGACACCGGGGAGCTGTTTTTT. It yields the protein CASSLDTGELFF.

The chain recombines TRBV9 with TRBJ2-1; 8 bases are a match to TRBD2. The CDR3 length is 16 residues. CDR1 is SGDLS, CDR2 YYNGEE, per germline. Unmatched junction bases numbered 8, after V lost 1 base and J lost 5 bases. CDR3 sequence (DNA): TGTGCCAGCAGCGTATATACGGGACTAGGGAACAATGAGCAGTTCTTC. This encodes CASSVYTGLGNNEQFF.

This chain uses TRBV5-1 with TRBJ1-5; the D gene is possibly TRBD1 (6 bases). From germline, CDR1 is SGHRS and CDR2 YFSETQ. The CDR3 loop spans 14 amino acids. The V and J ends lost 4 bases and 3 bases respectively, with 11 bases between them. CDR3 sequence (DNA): TGCGCCAGCAGCGAGGGGGGGACCAATCAGCCCCAGCATTTT. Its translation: CASSEGGTNQPQHF.

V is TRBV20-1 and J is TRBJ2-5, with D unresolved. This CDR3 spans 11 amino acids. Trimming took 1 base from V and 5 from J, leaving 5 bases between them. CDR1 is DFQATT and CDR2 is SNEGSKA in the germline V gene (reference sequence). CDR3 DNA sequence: TGCAGTGCTAGAGTCTGGGAGACCCAGTACTTC. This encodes CSARVWETQYF.

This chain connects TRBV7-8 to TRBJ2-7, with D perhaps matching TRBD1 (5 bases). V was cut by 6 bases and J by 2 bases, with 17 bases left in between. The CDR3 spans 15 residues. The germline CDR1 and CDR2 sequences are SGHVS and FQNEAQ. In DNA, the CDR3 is TGTGCCAGCAGGCCGGGTCTAGGGGTCCCCTACGAGCAGTACTTC. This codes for CASRPGLGVPYEQYF. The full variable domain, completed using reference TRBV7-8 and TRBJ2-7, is GAGVSQSPRYKVAKRGQDVALRCDPISGHVSLFWYQQALGQGPEFLTYFQNEAQLDKSGLPSDRFFAERPEGSVSTLKIQRTQQEDSAVYLCASRPGLGVPYEQYFGPGTRLTVT.

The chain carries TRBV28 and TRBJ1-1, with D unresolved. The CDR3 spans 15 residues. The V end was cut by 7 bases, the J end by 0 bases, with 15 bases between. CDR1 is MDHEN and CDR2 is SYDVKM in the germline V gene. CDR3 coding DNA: TGTGCCAGCACCCCCTCTACGGGCCTGAACACTGAAGCTTTCTTT. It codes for CASTPSTGLNTEAFF.

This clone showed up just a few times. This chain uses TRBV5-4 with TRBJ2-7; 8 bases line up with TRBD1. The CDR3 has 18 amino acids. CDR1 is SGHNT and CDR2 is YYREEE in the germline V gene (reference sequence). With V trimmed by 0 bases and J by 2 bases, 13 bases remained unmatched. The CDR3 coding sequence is TGTGCCAGCAGCTTGGCCAACCTACAGGGGGTAAGGACCTACGAGCAGTACTTC. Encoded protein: CASSLANLQGVRTYEQYF.

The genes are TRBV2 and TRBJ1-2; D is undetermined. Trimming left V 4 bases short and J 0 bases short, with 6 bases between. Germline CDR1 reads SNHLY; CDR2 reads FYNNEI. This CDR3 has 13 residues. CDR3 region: CASSVYTNYGYTF. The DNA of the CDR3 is TGTGCCAGCAGTGTCTACACTAACTATGGCTACACCTTC. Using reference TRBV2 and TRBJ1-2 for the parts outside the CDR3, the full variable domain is EPEVTQTPSHQVTQMGQEVILRCVPISNHLYFYWYRQILGQKVEFLVSFYNNEISEKSEIFDDQFSVERPDGSNFTLKIRSTKLEDSAMYFCASSVYTNYGYTFGSGTRLTVV.

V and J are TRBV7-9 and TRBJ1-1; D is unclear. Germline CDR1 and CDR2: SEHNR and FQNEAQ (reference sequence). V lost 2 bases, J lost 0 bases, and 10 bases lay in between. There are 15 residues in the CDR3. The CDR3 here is CASSLPESMNTEAFF. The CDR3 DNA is TGTGCCAGCAGCTTACCAGAGTCCATGAACACTGAAGCTTTCTTT.

In DNA form, the CDR3 reads TGTGCCAGCAGTTTAATAATGAGCAATCAGCCCCAGCATTTT. This gives the protein CASSLIMSNQPQHF. V and J are TRBV28 and TRBJ1-5; D ambiguous. CDR1 MDHEN and CDR2 SYDVKM come from the germline V gene. The CDR3 spans 14 residues. V lost 2 bases and J 1 base, leaving 6 bases between the germline ends.

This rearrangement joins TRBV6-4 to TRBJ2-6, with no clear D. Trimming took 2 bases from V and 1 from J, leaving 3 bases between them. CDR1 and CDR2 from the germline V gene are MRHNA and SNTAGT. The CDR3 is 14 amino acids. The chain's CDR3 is CASSDGSGANVLTF. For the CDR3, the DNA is TGTGCCAGCAGTGACGGGTCTGGGGCCAACGTCCTGACTTTC.

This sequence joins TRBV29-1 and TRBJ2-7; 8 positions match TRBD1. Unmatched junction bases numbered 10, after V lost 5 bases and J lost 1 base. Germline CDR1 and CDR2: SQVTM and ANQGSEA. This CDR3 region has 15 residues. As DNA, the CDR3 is TGCAGCGTTTCTAACGGACAGGGAGTATCCTACGAGCAGTACTTC. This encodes CSVSNGQGVSYEQYF.

The CDR3 loop reads CASSGTLNQPQHF. As DNA, the CDR3 is TGCGCCAGCTCCGGGACACTAAATCAGCCCCAGCATTTT. The chain carries TRBV10-1 and TRBJ1-5; tentative D call: TRBD1 (6 bases). Germline-derived CDR1 and CDR2 are WNHNN and SYGVQD (reference sequence). V was pared by 8 bases and J by 4 bases, with 12 bases between. The CDR3 contains 13 residues.

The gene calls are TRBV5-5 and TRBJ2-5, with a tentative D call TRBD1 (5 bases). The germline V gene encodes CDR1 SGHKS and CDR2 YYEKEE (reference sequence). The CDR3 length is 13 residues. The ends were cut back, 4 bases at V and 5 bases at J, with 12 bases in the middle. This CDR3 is CASSPPGIETQYF. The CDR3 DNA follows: TGTGCCAGCAGCCCCCCAGGGATCGAGACCCAGTACTTC.

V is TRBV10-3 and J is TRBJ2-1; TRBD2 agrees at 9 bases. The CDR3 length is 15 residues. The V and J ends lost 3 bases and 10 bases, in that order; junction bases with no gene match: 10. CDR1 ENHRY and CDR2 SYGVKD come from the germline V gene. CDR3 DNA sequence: TGTGCCATCAGTGACGGAATAGCGGGAGTTCGGGAGCAGTTCTTC. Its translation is CAISDGIAGVREQFF.

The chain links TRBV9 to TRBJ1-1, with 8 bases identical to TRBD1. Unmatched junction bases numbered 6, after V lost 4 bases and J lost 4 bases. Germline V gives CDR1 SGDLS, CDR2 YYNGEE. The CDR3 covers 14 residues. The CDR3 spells CASSFTTGGTEAFF. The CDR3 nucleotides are TGTGCCAGCAGCTTTACTACAGGGGGCACTGAAGCTTTCTTT.

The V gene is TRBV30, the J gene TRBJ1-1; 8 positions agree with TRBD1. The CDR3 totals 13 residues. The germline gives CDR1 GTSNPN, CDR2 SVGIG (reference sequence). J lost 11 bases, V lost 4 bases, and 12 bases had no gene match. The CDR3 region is CAWTPPDRGGAFF. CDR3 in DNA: TGTGCCTGGACCCCCCCCGACAGGGGAGGCGCTTTCTTT.

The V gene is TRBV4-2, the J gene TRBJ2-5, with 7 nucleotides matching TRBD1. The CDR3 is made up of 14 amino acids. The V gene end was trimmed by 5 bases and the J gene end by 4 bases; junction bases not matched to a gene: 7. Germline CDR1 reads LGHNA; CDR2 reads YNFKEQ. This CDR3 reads CASSTTRQGETQYF. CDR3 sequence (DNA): TGTGCCAGCAGCACGACACGACAGGGAGAGACCCAGTACTTC.

CDR3 amino acids: CASSLAASGGAYNEQFF. CDR3 DNA: TGTGCCAGCAGCTTAGCGGCTAGCGGGGGGGCCTACAATGAGCAGTTCTTC. The chain is built from TRBV7-2 and TRBJ2-1; TRBD2 matches at 12 bases. The length of the CDR3 is 17 residues. The trim removed 0 bases at V and 2 bases at J, leaving 2 bases unmatched. CDR1 is SGHTA, CDR2 FQGNSA, per germline.

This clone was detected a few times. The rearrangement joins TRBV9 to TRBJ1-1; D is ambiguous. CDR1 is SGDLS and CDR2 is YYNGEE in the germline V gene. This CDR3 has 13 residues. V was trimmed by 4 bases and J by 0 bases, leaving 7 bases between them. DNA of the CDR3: TGTGCCAGCAGCCGCACAGTGAACACTGAAGCTTTCTTT. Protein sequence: CASSRTVNTEAFF.

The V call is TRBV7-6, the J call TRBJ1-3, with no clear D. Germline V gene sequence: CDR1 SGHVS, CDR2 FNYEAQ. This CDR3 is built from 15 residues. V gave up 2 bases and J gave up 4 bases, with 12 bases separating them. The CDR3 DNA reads TGTGCCAGCAGCTTACACACGGAGGCAGGAAACACCATATATTTT. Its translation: CASSLHTEAGNTIYF.

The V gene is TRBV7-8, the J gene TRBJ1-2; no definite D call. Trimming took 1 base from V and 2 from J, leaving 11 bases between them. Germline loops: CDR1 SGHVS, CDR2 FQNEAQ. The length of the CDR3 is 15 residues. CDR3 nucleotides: TGTGCCAGCAGCTTAGTGGCTGGGAGCAACTATGGCTACACCTTC. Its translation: CASSLVAGSNYGYTF.

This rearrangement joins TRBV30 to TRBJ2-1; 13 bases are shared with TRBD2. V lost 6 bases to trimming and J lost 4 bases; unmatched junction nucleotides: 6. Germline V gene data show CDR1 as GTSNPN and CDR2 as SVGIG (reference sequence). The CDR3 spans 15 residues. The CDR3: CACPAGLAGYNEQFF. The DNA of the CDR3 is TGTGCCTGCCCAGCGGGACTAGCGGGGTACAATGAGCAGTTCTTC.